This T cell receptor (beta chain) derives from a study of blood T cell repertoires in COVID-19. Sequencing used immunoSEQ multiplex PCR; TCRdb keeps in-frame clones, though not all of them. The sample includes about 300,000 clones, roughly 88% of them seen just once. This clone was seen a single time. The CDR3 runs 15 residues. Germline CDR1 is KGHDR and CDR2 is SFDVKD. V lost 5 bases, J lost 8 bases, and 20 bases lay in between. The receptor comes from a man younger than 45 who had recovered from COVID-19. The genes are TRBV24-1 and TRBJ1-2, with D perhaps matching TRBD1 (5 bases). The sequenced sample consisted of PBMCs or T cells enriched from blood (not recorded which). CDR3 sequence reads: CATSGRGRSGSGYTF. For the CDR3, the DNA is TGTGCCACCAGTGGGCGGGGACGGAGCGGGAGCGGCTACACCTTC.